This T cell receptor beta chain emerged from a study of glioma-infiltrating T cells. Findings of the study overall: Tissue and blood shared very few CDR3 sequences. Gliomas, especially low-grade, showed above-expected tissue-blood divergence; non-neoplastic patients showed below.

As for this clonotype: What it binds is unknown. This may arise from a read error, as a much more abundant clone is one base away.

Using RNA template, CDR3s of TCR alpha and beta were amplified with iRepertoire arm-PCR. Input was about 100-450 ng of tissue mRNA or PBMC total RNA. A single record per CDR3 protein comes from TCRdb applying MiXCR to the multiplex PCR reads. The sample has about 140,000 distinct CDR3 sequences, 35% to 50% seen once. Germline lookup yields CDR1 MNHNS and CDR2 SASEGT. CDR3 length: 13 residues. The clonotype originates from a human donor with low-grade glioma or glioblastoma, undergoing nonglioma brain surgery, or in good health (not recorded which). This sequence joins TRBV6-1 and TRBJ1-5; TRBD1 is a possible D gene (6 bases). Sequenced: glioma tissue, nonneoplastic brain tissue, or PBMCs (not recorded which). CDR3 sequence (DNA): TGTGCCAGCAGGGACAGCTTCAATCATCCCCAGCATTTT. Translating it yields CASRDSFNHPQHF.